This note documents a single T cell receptor beta chain sequence. The sample comes from a study of blood T cell repertoires in COVID-19. Overall study context: COVID-19 samples collected from the United States, Italy and Spain covered acute and convalescent phases. Sources were T cells, B-cell-depleted T cells, or PBMCs; the material itself was cDNA or gDNA.

Original processing methods: From reference gene primer amplification, estimates of nucleated cell counts were derived. This table comes from immunoSEQ multiplex PCR, and its TCRdb copy is limited to in-frame clones, with some not included. V, J and clone size are taken as reported in that table, and D and trimming were inferred from the DNA itself. The table includes around 220,000 clones, roughly 87% detected once. The sequence was collected from a man aged 35 to 55 with active or convalescent COVID-19. The source material was peripheral blood.

The CDR3: CASSPTILPPYGYTF. The CDR3 region has the DNA TGTGCCAGCAGTCCGACAATTCTCCCCCCCTATGGCTACACCTTC. This chain joins TRBV28 and TRBJ1-2; D remains unclear. In germline, CDR1 is MDHEN, CDR2 SYDVKM. V was cut by 5 bases and J by 4 bases, with 17 bases left in between. This CDR3 has 15 amino acids.